This TCR beta chain was captured by sequencing in a study of CD8 T cells in Susac syndrome. Germline V lookup: CDR1 SGDLS, CDR2 YYNGEE. Deletions cut 5 bases from V and 4 bases from J, with 18 bases between. CDR3 length: 16 residues. This clonotype appeared once. Random hexamers were used to reverse transcribe the RNA input (0.5 to 1 ug). TCRdb re-analysed the immunoSEQ multiplex PCR reads in MiXCR, keeping a single row per CDR3 protein. Counted here are approximately 210,000 distinct CDR3 sequences, 94% occurring once; the ten biggest clones make up around 0.16%. The receptor comes from a human donor with Susac syndrome. The chain joins TRBV9 to TRBJ2-2; a possible D gene is TRBD2 (5 bases). Sample: CD4+ T cells from PBMCs. CDR3 nucleotides: TGTGCCAGCAGTCCCGTGGGAACTAGTCTCACCGGGGAGCTGTTTTTT. Translated: CASSPVGTSLTGELFF.